Below are 23 T cell receptor beta chains sequenced from a single sample in a study of tumor-infiltrating lymphocytes in primary liver carcinoma (dated by TCRdb to 2016 to 2017). The reads were generated on an Illumina HiSeq 2500. Starting from about 500 ng total RNA, TCRbeta-specific cDNA was produced by reverse transcription with a constant-region primer and ProtoScript II reverse transcriptase. The TCRbeta libraries were prepared through three rounds of nested multiplex PCR following a slightly modified ARM-PCR procedure. Each of the first two PCR rounds ran for approximately 11 cycles and used multiplex TRBV1-TRBV30 forward primers together with a Cbeta reverse primer. TCRdb reprocessed the public reads (quality trimming at Q25 with fastp, clone calling with MiXCR) and kept in-frame beta chains. CDR3 protein duplicates are merged, each entry listing the most common genes and DNA. The sample table shows fewer than 400,000 distinct CDR3 sequences, and roughly three fifths are seen once. The ten largest clonotypes hold over 15% of the sample.

RNA from unsorted whole blood was extracted with TRIzol reagent, and germline DNA was obtained with the DNeasy Blood & Tissue kit. The material sequenced was peripheral blood. Every receptor here comes from a woman under 40 with primary liver carcinoma and hepatitis B virus infection.

A word on this clonotype: Given a much more abundant clone one base away, this may be a read error. The rearrangement joins TRBV14 to TRBJ2-3; 8 nucleotides line up with TRBD2. The CDR3 spans 20 residues. Per germline, CDR1 SGHDN and CDR2 FVKESK. In DNA, the CDR3 is TGTGCCAGCAACCAAAAGTCTCCAGCGGGAGTTTGGGGCCGCACAGATACGCAGTATTTT. It translates to CASNQKSPAGVWGRTDTQYF.

This sequence joins TRBV10-3 and TRBJ2-3, with D unclear. The germline V gene encodes CDR1 ENHRY and CDR2 SYGVKD. The ends were cut back, 10 bases at V and 1 base at J, with 15 bases in the middle. The CDR3 is 14 amino acids. The CDR3 sequence is CATRSQVGTDTQYF. CDR3 nucleotides: TGTGCCACCCGTAGTCAGGTCGGCACAGATACGCAGTATTTT.

Of note for this clonotype: This may arise from a read error, as a much more abundant clone is one base away. The chain couples TRBV29-1 to TRBJ1-2, with 7 bases aligning to TRBD1. The CDR3 covers 13 residues. Germline V gene data show CDR1 as SQVTM and CDR2 as ANQGSEA. The V and J ends lost 6 bases and 6 bases, in that order; junction bases with no gene match: 10. The CDR3 spells CSVPDRERDGYTF. As DNA, the CDR3 is TGCAGCGTCCCTGACAGGGAGAGGGATGGCTACACCTTC.

This clonotype was counted at least ten times. CDR3 protein: CSVDGGLNTEAFF. The DNA of the CDR3 is TGCAGCGTTGACGGGGGGTTGAACACTGAAGCTTTCTTT. The rearrangement links TRBV29-1 to TRBJ1-1; a possible D gene is TRBD1 (5 bases). From germline, CDR1 is SQVTM and CDR2 ANQGSEA. The CDR3 consists of 13 residues. V gave up 3 bases and J gave up 0 bases, with 8 bases separating them.

On this clonotype itself: This may be a read error: a much more frequent sequence differs by one nucleotide. The CDR3 nucleotides read TGTGCCAGCATCCAAGCTACTAGCGGGTTCGACGAGCAGTACTTC. Protein sequence: CASIQATSGFDEQYF. V is TRBV4-2 and J is TRBJ2-7, with 9 bases aligning to TRBD2. The germline V gene encodes CDR1 LGHNA and CDR2 YNFKEQ. The CDR3 totals 15 residues.

Regarding this clonotype: This may come from a read error, since a much larger clone is one base off. The chain joins TRBV10-1 to TRBJ2-7, with 8 bases matching TRBD2. This CDR3 spans 13 amino acids. Germline CDR1 and CDR2: WNHNN and SYGVQD (reference sequence). CDR3 DNA: TGCGCCAGCAGTGAAGGGACTAGAGACGATCAGTACTTC. Translated, it gives CASSEGTRDDQYF.

Comments on this clonotype: A clone one base away is much larger, so this may be a read error. V gene TRBV12-3 or TRBV12-4 combines with J gene TRBJ2-4, with D possibly matching TRBD1 (5 bases). Trimming removed 7 bases from V and 5 bases from J, with 12 bases in between. The CDR3 consists of 13 residues. The CDR3 protein is CASKDNRENIQYF. The CDR3 DNA reads TGTGCCAGCAAGGACAATCGGGAAAACATTCAGTACTTC.

As for this clonotype: Just one base apart from a much larger clone, this may be a read error. The J gene is TRBJ2-3, the V gene TRBV4-3; 9 positions agree with TRBD1. The CDR3 length is 15 residues. Germline V gives CDR1 LGHNA, CDR2 YSLEER. CDR3 in amino acids: CANSQRGGQGDTQYF. DNA for the CDR3: TGCGCCAACAGCCAACGAGGGGGACAGGGCGATACGCAGTATTTT.

Concerning this clonotype itself: This clone may be a read error of a much larger clone one base away. The chain combines TRBV28 with TRBJ1-5; D is perhaps TRBD1 (5 bases). The J call may not be correct, given that the DNA end is closer to TRBJ2-3. The CDR3 is 15 amino acids. Germline lookup yields CDR1 MDHEN and CDR2 SYDVKM. DNA for the CDR3: TGTGCCAGCAGTTTATCAGGGCGGAGCAATCAGCCCCAGTATTTT. Protein product: CASSLSGRSNQPQYF.

With regard to this clonotype: A read error may be the cause here, since a much bigger clone is one base away. V is TRBV29-1 and J is TRBJ2-2; 7 bases are shared with TRBD2. Germline V gene lookup returns CDR1 SQVTM and CDR2 ANQGSEA. The CDR3 is made up of 14 amino acids. After removal of 6 bases from V and 7 bases from J, the junction contained 11 bases not matched to a gene. CDR3 sequence (DNA): TGCAGCGTGGGAGCGGGATTGAGGATCGGGGAGCTGTTTTTT. Its translation: CSVGAGLRIGELFF.

On this clonotype itself: A much larger clone differs from this one at a single base, so this may be a read error. The CDR3 ends on some other residue instead of the conserved phenylalanine or tryptophan, so this is likely a read error. The chain uses TRBV29-1 and TRBJ2-1, with TRBD1 matching over 10 bases. The end of the DNA is better explained by TRBJ2-7, so the J call may be wrong. The CDR3 is 14 residues long. In germline, CDR1 is SQVTM, CDR2 ANQGSEA. CDR3 loop: CSVEGTGGDLEQYL. The DNA for the CDR3 is TGCAGCGTTGAAGGGACAGGGGGTGACCTGGAGCAGTACCTC.

Details on this clonotype: A much larger clone differs by one base, so this may be a read error. The chain joins TRBV7-9 to TRBJ2-5; D unresolved. The V end was cut by 5 bases, the J end by 1 base, with 14 bases between. There are 15 residues in the CDR3. In germline, CDR1 is SEHNR, CDR2 FQNEAQ (reference sequence). The CDR3 reads CASSRFHGVQETQYF. CDR3 DNA: TGTGCCAGCAGCCGCTTTCATGGGGTCCAAGAGACCCAGTACTTC.

This clonotype was picked up a small number of times. This chain uses TRBV6-5 with TRBJ1-1, with a tentative D call TRBD1 (6 bases). The CDR3 loop spans 13 amino acids. Trimming removed 9 bases from V and 3 bases from J, with 14 bases in between. Per the germline V gene, CDR1 is MNHEY and CDR2 is SVGAGI. DNA for the CDR3: TGTGCCAGTCAAGGGGGAAGTTACACTGAAGCTTTCTTT. It codes for CASQGGSYTEAFF.

With regard to this clonotype: This sequence may be a read error, since a much larger clone differs from it by one base. This chain connects TRBV4-2 to TRBJ2-1; 8 nucleotides agree with TRBD2. From germline, CDR1 is LGHNA and CDR2 YNFKEQ. CDR3 size: 16 residues. The CDR3 DNA is TGTCCCAGCAGCGCCGGGACTAGGAGCGCGGGCAATGAGCAGTTCTTC. This sequence encodes CPSSAGTRSAGNEQFF.

Regarding this clonotype: This CDR3 fails to terminate in the conserved phenylalanine or tryptophan, so it likely reflects a read error. The chain combines TRBV11-2 with TRBJ1-1; D is ambiguous. This CDR3 is 17 amino acids long. Trimming took 5 bases from V and 6 from J, leaving 25 bases between them. Germline loops: CDR1 SGHAT, CDR2 FQNNGV. The CDR3 DNA reads TGTGCCAGCAGCCGCCAAATCCCACGGGCGGGCCACTCTGAAGCTTTCCTT. This gives the protein CASSRQIPRAGHSEAFL.

This clonotype has more than one count but fewer than ten. The chain carries TRBV6-5 and TRBJ2-1; the D gene could be TRBD1 or TRBD2 (5 bases each). The germline gives CDR1 MNHEY, CDR2 SVGAGI. The V gene lost 11 bases and the J gene lost 5 bases, with 19 bases spanning the gap. The CDR3 has 14 residues. The CDR3 DNA is TGTGCCGCGCGAGTAACCGGGGCGGACAATGAGCAGTTCTTC. Amino acid sequence: CAARVTGADNEQFF.

Turning to this clonotype: This may stem from a read error, because a much larger clone lies one nucleotide away. The rearrangement joins TRBV6-1 to TRBJ2-2; 11 bases match TRBD2. This CDR3 is built from 19 residues. Germline-derived CDR1 and CDR2 are MNHNS and SASEGT. DNA of the CDR3: TGTGCTACCCGTTTATCGAGGCTAGCGGGAGGACGAAACACCGGGGAGCTGTCTTTT. It encodes CATRLSRLAGGRNTGELSF.

This clonotype appeared once. J is TRBJ2-2 and V is TRBV14; tentatively, D is TRBD1 or TRBD2 (6 bases each). The germline V gene has CDR1 SGHDN and CDR2 FVKESK. The CDR3 is made up of 14 amino acids. Trimming cost V 4 bases and J 6 bases, with 12 bases left between them. This CDR3 is CASSRTGAAGELFF. Here the CDR3 DNA reads TGTGCCAGCAGCCGCACGGGGGCGGCCGGGGAGCTGTTTTTT.

The table lists this clonotype with a count of one. A much larger clone differs from this one at a single base, so this may be a read error. The CDR3 spells CATSQDSTVRYEQYF. CDR3 nucleotides: TGCGCCACCAGCCAAGATTCGACTGTTCGCTACGAGCAGTACTTC. This sequence joins TRBV4-1 and TRBJ2-7; D is unresolved. The CDR3 is 15 amino acids. Germline CDR1 is MGHRA and CDR2 is YSYEKL.

This clonotype was found once. Because it lacks the conserved phenylalanine or tryptophan at the end, this CDR3 is likely a read error. The chain has TRBV12-5 and TRBJ1-1, with TRBD1 as a possible D gene (6 bases). V was pared by 8 bases and J by 4 bases, with 17 bases between. The germline CDR1 and CDR2 sequences are LGHNT and FRNRAP. This CDR3 spans 14 amino acids. CDR3: CASTLRGAGTEAFL. CDR3 nucleotide sequence: TGTGCTAGTACCCTCAGGGGCGCAGGCACTGAAGCTTTCCTT.

Of note for this clonotype: Lacking the conserved final phenylalanine or tryptophan, this CDR3 likely reflects a read error. It is unclear where the CDR3 begins or ends on the DNA, so no DNA is shown, and the CDR3 is as TCRdb lists it. This rearrangement joins TRBV11-2 to TRBJ2-1. Counting both end residues, the CDR3 totals 16 amino acids. The germline V gene encodes CDR1 SGHAT and CDR2 FQNNGV. The CDR3 protein is CASSLRGAQRGDEHFS.

This clonotype was seen a few times. The rearrangement uses TRBV13 and TRBJ1-3, with D possibly being TRBD1 (5 bases). The CDR3 contains 14 residues. The germline V gene encodes CDR1 PRHDT and CDR2 FYEKMQ (reference sequence). Trimming left V 6 bases short and J 0 bases short, with 9 bases between. DNA for the CDR3: TGTGCCAGCAGACAGGCGAGCTCTGGAAACACCATATATTTT. It yields the protein CASRQASSGNTIYF.

A word on this clonotype: This may come from a read error, since a much larger clone is one base off. The V call is TRBV4-3, the J call TRBJ2-6, with D perhaps TRBD1 (5 bases). Trimming removed 0 bases from V and 4 bases from J, with 13 bases in between. This CDR3 has 17 residues. Per the germline V gene, CDR1 is LGHNA and CDR2 is YSLEER. The CDR3 nucleotides read TGCGCCAGCAGCCAAGAGACGGTAGGGGTAGGGGCCAACGTCCTGACTTTC. Translation: CASSQETVGVGANVLTF.